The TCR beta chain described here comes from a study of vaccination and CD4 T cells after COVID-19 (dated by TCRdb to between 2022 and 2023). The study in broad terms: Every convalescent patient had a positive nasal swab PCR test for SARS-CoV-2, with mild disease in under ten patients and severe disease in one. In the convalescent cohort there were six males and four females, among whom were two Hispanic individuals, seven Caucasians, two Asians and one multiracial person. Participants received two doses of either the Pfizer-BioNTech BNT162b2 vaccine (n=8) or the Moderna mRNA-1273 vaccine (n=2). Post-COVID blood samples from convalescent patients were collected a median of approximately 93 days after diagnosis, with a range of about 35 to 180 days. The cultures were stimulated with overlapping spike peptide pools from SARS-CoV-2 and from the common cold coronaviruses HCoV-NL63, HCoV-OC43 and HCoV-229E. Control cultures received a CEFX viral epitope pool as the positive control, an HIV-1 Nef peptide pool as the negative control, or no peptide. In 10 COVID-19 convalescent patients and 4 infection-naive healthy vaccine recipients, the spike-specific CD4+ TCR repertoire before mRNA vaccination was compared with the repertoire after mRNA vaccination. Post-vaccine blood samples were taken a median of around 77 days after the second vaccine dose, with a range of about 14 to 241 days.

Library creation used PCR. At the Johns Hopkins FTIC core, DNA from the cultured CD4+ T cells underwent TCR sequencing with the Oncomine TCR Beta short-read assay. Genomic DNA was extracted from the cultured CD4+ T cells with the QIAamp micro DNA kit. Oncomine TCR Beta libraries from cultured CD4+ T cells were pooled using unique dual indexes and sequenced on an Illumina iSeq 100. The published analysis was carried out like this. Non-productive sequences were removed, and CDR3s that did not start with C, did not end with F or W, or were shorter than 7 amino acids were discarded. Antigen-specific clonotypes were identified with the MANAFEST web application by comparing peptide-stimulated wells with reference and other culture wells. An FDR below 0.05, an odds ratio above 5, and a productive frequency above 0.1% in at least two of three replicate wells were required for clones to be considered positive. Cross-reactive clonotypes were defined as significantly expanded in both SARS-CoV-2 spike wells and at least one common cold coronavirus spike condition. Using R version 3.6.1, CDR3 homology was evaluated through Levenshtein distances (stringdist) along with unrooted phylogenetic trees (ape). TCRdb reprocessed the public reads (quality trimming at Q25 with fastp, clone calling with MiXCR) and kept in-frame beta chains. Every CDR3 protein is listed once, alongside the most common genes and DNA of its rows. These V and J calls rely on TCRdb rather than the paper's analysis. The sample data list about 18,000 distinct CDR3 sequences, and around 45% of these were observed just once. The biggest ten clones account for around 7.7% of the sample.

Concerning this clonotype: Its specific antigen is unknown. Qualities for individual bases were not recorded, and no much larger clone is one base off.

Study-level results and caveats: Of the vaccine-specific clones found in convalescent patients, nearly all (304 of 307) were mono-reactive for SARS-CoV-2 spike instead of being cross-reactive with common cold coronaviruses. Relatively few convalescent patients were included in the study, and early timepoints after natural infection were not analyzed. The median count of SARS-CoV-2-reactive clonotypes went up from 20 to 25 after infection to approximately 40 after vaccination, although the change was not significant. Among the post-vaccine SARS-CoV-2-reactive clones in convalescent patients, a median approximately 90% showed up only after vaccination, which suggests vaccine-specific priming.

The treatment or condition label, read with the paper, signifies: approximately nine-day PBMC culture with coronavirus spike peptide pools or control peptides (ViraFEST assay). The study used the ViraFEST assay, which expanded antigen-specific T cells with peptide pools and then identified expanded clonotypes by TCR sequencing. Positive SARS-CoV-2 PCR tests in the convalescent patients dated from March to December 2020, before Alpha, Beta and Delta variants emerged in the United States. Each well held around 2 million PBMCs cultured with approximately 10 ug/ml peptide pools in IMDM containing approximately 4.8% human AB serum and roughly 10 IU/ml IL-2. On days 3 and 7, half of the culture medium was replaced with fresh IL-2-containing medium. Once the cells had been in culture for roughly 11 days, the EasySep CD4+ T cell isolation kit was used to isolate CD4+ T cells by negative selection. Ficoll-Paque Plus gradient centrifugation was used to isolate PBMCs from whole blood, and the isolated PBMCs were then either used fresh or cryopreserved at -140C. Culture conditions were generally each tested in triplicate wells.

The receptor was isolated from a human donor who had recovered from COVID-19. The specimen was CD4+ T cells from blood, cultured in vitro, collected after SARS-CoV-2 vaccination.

The encoded CDR3 is CSVELTRGSYEQYF. The bases are TGCAGCGTTGAACTTACAAGGGGTTCCTACGAGCAGTACTTC. The V and J genes are TRBV29-1 and TRBJ2-7; TRBD1 is possibly the D segment (5 matching bases). The CDR3 holds 14 amino acids from the cysteine to the phenylalanine. Solely the CDR3 DNA is kept, with 42 bases framed from the first base. CDR1 and CDR2 were assigned from the germline V gene as SQVTM and ANQGSEA. V was cut back by 2 bases and J by 1 base, leaving a gap of 12 bases between them.